This is a list of T cell receptor beta chains from one sample in a study of blood T cell repertoires in COVID-19. Sequencing was performed with immunoSEQ multiplex PCR; in TCRdb, only in-frame clones are kept and a portion is missing. The sample holds roughly 92,000 clones, roughly 84% seen once. Sequencing was carried out using peripheral blood. These TCRs come from a woman aged 80 or over with acute or convalescent COVID-19. Both conserved end residues are trimmed from each CDR3. Fields, in order: V gene, CDR3 protein.

V gene: TRBV9
CDR3 protein: ASSPLTANTGELF

V gene: TRBV10-2
CDR3 protein: ASSDRTLRNTEAF

V gene: TRBV29-1
CDR3 protein: SVATGSYEQY

V gene: TRBV6-5
CDR3 protein: ASSYSDYRGLGGYT

V gene: TRBV6-2/TRBV6-3
CDR3 protein: ASSSRDRDLGQPQH

V gene: TRBV30
CDR3 protein: AWSISNEKLF

V gene: TRBV6-5
CDR3 protein: ASSYGTSGRRGEQY

V gene: TRBV15
CDR3 protein: ATSRESSALYNEQF

V gene: TRBV3-1/TRBV3-2
CDR3 protein: ASSLVTGAGNTEAF

V gene: TRBV7-3
CDR3 protein: ASSLRTGRDTEAF

V gene: TRBV3-1/TRBV3-2
CDR3 protein: ASSQENQGQDEQY

V gene: TRBV25-1
CDR3 protein: ASSDPSGGTGELF

V gene: TRBV6-5
CDR3 protein: ASSLQTGGQSPLH

V gene: TRBV21-1
CDR3 protein: ASSHRTGLEEKLF

V gene: TRBV7-6
CDR3 protein: ASSLGYRGRNTEAF

V gene: TRBV18
CDR3 protein: ASSPAGITDTQY

V gene: TRBV3-1/TRBV3-2
CDR3 protein: ASSHPGQGRGYT

V gene: TRBV6-5
CDR3 protein: ASRGRPGRETQY

V gene: TRBV30
CDR3 protein: AWSVSREQF

V gene: TRBV6-5
CDR3 protein: ASSYTNRGIGSPLH

V gene: TRBV2
CDR3 protein: ASSVASGTAGELF

V gene: TRBV6-5
CDR3 protein: ASSQRGGTDTQY

V gene: TRBV6-5
CDR3 protein: ASSHSDRGNTIY

V gene: TRBV5-6
CDR3 protein: ASSLGDRPD

V gene: TRBV12-3/TRBV12-4
CDR3 protein: ASTPRTGGKLF

V gene: TRBV15
CDR3 protein: ATSRGSSGGIYEQY

V gene: TRBV30
CDR3 protein: AWSVLGGETQY

V gene: TRBV24-1
CDR3 protein: ATSDTRNTGELF

V gene: TRBV7-2
CDR3 protein: ASSPRRVSSGNTIY

V gene: TRBV7-3
CDR3 protein: ASSSGTGVDGYT

V gene: TRBV19
CDR3 protein: ASSIVRGGQF

V gene: TRBV5-1
CDR3 protein: ASSLGSGWRNEQF

V gene: TRBV6-6
CDR3 protein: ASILRQGGGYT

V gene: TRBV6-2/TRBV6-3
CDR3 protein: ASGLYNNEQF

V gene: TRBV7-9
CDR3 protein: ASSLDSGTEAF

V gene: TRBV19
CDR3 protein: ASSPTTGGLSYT

V gene: TRBV7-2
CDR3 protein: ASSLVGYTGELF

V gene: TRBV18
CDR3 protein: ASSLANTEAF

V gene: TRBV6-2/TRBV6-3
CDR3 protein: ASSSWTGSNQPQH

V gene: TRBV18
CDR3 protein: ASSPGTDNEQF

V gene: TRBV9
CDR3 protein: ASSAHPGFGQPQH

V gene: TRBV11-3
CDR3 protein: ASSLGTGASFTTDTQY

V gene: TRBV5-1
CDR3 protein: ASSLDGAYEQY

V gene: TRBV30
CDR3 protein: AWNSDRVGTEAF

V gene: TRBV5-6
CDR3 protein: ASSLRAGGTGELF

V gene: TRBV6-1
CDR3 protein: ASSEGTGTNYGYT

V gene: TRBV3-1/TRBV3-2
CDR3 protein: ASSQERRLNTEAF

V gene: TRBV6-4
CDR3 protein: ASRQGPNTGELF

V gene: TRBV30
CDR3 protein: AWSVRQGAGNSPLH

V gene: TRBV5-6
CDR3 protein: ASSRTGGSTYGYT

V gene: TRBV19
CDR3 protein: ASSKGAGVQETQY

V gene: TRBV29-1
CDR3 protein: SVEAGRKPYEQY